A selection of T cell receptor beta chains follows, all from one sample in a study of T cells in Graves' hyperthyroidism and ophthalmopathy. From the multiplex PCR reads, TCRdb called clonotypes with MiXCR, one entry per CDR3 protein. Among hundreds of thousands of distinct CDR3 sequences listed, around 15% were seen once. The sequenced sample consisted of blood. The source of these receptors is a woman aged 25 to 39 with Graves' hyperthyroidism. Each CDR3 is given with its conserved first and last residue. Each record gives: clone size, J gene, D gene, V gene, CDR3 protein, CDR3 DNA. The D gene is left open where the match is weak. Clone sizes are given selectively: once, few, many, or a class where the clone is expanded.

>many|TRBJ2-3|TRBD2|TRBV20-1
CSARSNREDTDTQYF
TGCAGTGCTAGATCAAATCGGGAGGACACAGATACGCAGTATTTT
>-|TRBJ2-7|-|TRBV5-5
CASNQTIRGSAYEQYF
TGTGCCAGCAACCAGACAATCCGGGGGTCCGCCTACGAGCAGTACTTC
>many|TRBJ1-1|-|TRBV28
CASSFPLGGPNTEAFF
TGTGCCAGCAGTTTCCCTCTTGGGGGGCCTAACACTGAAGCTTTCTTT
>many|TRBJ2-7|-|TRBV18
CASSRSSWRDRYEQYF
TGTGCCAGCTCACGCTCGTCATGGAGGGACCGGTACGAGCAGTACTTC
>-|TRBJ2-7|-|TRBV18
CASSPAGGPYYEQYF
TGTGCCAGCTCACCCGCTGGGGGCCCATACTACGAGCAGTACTTC
>many|TRBJ2-2|-|TRBV11-2
CASIRRTADRNTGELFF
TGTGCCAGCATCCGTAGGACGGCGGACCGGAACACCGGGGAGCTGTTTTTT
>few|TRBJ2-7|TRBD2|TRBV29-1
CSVELPGTSGRSEALYEQYF
TGCAGCGTAGAACTACCCGGGACTAGCGGGAGGTCCGAAGCCCTCTACGAGCAGTACTTC
>few|TRBJ2-7|TRBD1|TRBV30
CAWSEGQVSEQYF
TGTGCCTGGAGTGAGGGACAGGTCTCCGAGCAGTACTTC
>-|TRBJ1-6|-|TRBV28
CAIRGDTSYNSPLHF
TGTGCCATCAGAGGGGATACGTCCTATAATTCACCCCTCCACTTT
>-|TRBJ2-5|TRBD1|TRBV29-1
CSVEGQGFTETQYF
TGCAGCGTTGAAGGACAGGGGTTCACGGAGACCCAGTACTTC
>many|TRBJ2-5|-|TRBV3-1
CASSQARYDGWETQYF
TGTGCCAGCAGCCAAGCGAGATACGACGGGTGGGAGACCCAGTACTTC
>many|TRBJ2-1|-|TRBV28
CASASNEQFF
TGTGCCAGTGCCAGCAATGAGCAGTTCTTC
>many|TRBJ2-5|TRBD1|TRBV28
CASPTGTGYCQETQYF
TGTGCCAGCCCGACCGGGACAGGGTATTGCCAAGAGACCCAGTACTTC
>few|TRBJ2-6|-|TRBV19
CASSIAAPGANVLTF
TGTGCCAGTAGTATAGCAGCCCCTGGGGCCAACGTCCTGACTTTC
>few|TRBJ2-6|TRBD1|TRBV6-1
CASRWTGQFGSGANVLTF
TGTGCCAGCAGGTGGACAGGGCAATTTGGTTCTGGGGCCAACGTCCTGACTTTC
>few|TRBJ1-2|-|TRBV5-8
CASTFETPYGYTF
TGTGCCAGCACCTTTGAGACACCCTATGGCTACACCTTC
>few|TRBJ1-3|-|TRBV27
CASSPGVGLDTIYF
TGTGCCAGCAGTCCCGGCGTTGGCCTGGACACCATATATTTT